This T cell receptor (beta chain) came from a study of blood T cell repertoires in COVID-19. The wider study: There were acute and convalescent COVID-19 samples, and they came from the United States, Italy and Spain.

V lost 5 bases, J lost 0 bases, and 13 bases stayed unmatched. CDR1 and CDR2 from the germline V gene are MGHDK and SYGVNS. This CDR3 is built from 17 residues. Assay used: immunoSEQ multiplex PCR; TCRdb lists only in-frame clones, some missing. There are approximately 300,000 clones in the sample; roughly 90% occur only once, and 5% to 7% lies in the top ten. The receptor was isolated from a man aged 18 to 35 who had recovered from COVID-19. Sequencing input: peripheral blood. The rearrangement joins TRBV25-1 to TRBJ2-7; 7 bases match TRBD2. CDR3 nucleotide sequence: TGTGCCAGCAGTTCCACTTGGGGAGGGCCGAGCTCCTACGAGCAGTACTTC. Its translation: CASSSTWGGPSSYEQYF.